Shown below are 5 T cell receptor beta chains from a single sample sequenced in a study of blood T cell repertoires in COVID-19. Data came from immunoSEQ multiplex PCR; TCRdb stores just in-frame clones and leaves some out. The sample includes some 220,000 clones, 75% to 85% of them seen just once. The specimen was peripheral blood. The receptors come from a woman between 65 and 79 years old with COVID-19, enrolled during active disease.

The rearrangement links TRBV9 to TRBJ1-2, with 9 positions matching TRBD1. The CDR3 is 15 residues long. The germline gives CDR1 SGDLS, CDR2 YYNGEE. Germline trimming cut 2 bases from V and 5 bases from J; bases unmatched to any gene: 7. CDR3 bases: TGTGCCAGCAGCGTTCGGGACAGGGCGACATATGGCTACACCTTC. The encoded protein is CASSVRDRATYGYTF.

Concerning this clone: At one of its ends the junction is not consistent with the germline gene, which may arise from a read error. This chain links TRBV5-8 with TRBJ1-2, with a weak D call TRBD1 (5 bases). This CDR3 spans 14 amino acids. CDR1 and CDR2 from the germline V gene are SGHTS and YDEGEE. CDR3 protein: CASSLDVGVYGYTF. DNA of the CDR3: TGTGCCAGCAGCTTGGATGTAGGGGTTTATGGGTACACCTTC.

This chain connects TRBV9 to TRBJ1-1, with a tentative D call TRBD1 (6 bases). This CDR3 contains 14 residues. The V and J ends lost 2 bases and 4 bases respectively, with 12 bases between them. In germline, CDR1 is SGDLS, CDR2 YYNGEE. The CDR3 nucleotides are TGTGCCAGCAGCGTGCTAGGGGGGGGCACTGAAGCTTTCTTT. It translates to CASSVLGGGTEAFF.

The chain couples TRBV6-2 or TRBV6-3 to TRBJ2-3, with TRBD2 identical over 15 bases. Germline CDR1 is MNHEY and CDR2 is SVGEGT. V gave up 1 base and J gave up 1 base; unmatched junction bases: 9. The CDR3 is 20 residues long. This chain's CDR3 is CASSYFGGTSGGRGTDTQYF. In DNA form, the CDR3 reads TGTGCCAGCAGTTACTTTGGAGGGACTAGCGGGGGGCGAGGCACAGATACGCAGTATTTT.

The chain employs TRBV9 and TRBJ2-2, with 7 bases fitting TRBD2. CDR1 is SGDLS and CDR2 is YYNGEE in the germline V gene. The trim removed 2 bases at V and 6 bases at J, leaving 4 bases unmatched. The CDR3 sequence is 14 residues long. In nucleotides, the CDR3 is TGTGCCAGCAGCGTGGGGGACTACGCCGGGGAGCTGTTTTTT. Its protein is CASSVGDYAGELFF.